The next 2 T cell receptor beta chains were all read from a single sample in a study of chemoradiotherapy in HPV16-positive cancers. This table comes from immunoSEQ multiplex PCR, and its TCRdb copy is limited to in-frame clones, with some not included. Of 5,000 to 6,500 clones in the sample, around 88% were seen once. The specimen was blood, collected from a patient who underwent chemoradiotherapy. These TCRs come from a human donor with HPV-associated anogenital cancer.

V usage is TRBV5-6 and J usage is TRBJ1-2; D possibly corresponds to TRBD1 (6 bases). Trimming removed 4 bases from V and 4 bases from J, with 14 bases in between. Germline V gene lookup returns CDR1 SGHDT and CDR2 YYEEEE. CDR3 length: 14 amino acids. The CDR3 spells CASSTPGATYGYTF. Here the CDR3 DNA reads TGTGCCAGCAGCACCCCAGGGGCAACCTATGGCTACACCTTC.

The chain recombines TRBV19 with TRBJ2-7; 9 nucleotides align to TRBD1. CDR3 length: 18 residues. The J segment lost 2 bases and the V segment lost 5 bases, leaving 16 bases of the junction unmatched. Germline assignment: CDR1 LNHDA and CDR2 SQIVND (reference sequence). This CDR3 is CASSPTPGQGRDPYEQYF. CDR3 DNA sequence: TGTGCCAGTAGTCCCACGCCCGGACAGGGGCGAGATCCCTACGAGCAGTACTTC.